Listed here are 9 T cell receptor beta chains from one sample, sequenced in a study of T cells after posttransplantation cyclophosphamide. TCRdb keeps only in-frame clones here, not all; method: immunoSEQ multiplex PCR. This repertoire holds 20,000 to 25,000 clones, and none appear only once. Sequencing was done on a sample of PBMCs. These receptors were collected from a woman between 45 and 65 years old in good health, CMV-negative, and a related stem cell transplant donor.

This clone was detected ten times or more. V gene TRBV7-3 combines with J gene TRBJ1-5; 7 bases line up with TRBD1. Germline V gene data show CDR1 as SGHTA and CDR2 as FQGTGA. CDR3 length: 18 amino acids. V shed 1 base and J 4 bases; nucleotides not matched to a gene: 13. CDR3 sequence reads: CASSLKPKNRDRNQPQHF. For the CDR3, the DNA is TGTGCCAGCAGCTTAAAACCGAAAAACCGGGACAGAAATCAGCCCCAGCATTTT.

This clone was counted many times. Here the CDR3 DNA reads TGTGCCTGGAGTATGGGACTAGGGGCCTACAATGAGCAGTTCTTC. Translated: CAWSMGLGAYNEQFF. The chain joins TRBV30 to TRBJ2-1; 8 nucleotides align to TRBD2. V lost 2 bases to trimming and J lost 2 bases; unmatched junction nucleotides: 5. The CDR3 runs 15 residues. Germline V lookup: CDR1 GTSNPN, CDR2 SVGIG (reference sequence).

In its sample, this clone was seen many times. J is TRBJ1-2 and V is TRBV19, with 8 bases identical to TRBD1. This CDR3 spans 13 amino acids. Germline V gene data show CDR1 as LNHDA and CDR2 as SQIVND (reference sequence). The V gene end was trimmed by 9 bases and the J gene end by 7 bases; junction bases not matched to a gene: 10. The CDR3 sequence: CASQTGARRGYTF. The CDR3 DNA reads TGTGCCAGCCAGACAGGGGCACGGCGTGGCTACACCTTC.

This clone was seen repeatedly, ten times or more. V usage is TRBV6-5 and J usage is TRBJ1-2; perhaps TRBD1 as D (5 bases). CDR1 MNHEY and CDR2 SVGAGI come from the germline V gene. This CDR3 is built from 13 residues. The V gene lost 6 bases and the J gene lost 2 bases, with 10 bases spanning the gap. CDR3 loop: CASSPDRNYGYTF. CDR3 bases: TGTGCCAGCAGCCCCGACAGAAACTATGGCTACACCTTC.

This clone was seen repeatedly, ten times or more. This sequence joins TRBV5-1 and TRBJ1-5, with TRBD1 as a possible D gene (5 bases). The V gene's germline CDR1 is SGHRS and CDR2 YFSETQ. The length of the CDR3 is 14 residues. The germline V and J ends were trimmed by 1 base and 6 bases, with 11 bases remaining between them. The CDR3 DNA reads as TGCGCCAGCAGCTTGAATTCGGGGGGTCAGCCCCAGCATTTT. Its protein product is CASSLNSGGQPQHF. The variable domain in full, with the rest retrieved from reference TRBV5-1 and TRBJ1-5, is KAGVTQTPRYLIKTRGQQVTLSCSPISGHRSVSWYQQTPGQGLQFLFEYFSETQRNKGNFPGRFSGRQFSNSRSEMNVSTLELGDSALYLCASSLNSGGQPQHFGDGTRLSIL.

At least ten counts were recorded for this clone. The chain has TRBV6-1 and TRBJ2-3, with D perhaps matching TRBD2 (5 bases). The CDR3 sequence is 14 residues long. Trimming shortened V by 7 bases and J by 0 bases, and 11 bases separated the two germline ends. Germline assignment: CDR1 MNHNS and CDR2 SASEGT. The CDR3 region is CASTGGSSTDTQYF. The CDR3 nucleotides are TGTGCCAGCACCGGCGGGTCTAGCACAGATACGCAGTATTTT.

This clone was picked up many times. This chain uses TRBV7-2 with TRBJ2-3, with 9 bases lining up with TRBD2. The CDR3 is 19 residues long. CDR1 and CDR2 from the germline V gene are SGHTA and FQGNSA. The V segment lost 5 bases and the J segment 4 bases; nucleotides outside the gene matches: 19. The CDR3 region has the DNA TGTGCCAGCAGCATAAGCGGTCTCCGTAGCGGGAGTTTTTCAGATACGCAGTATTTT. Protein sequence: CASSISGLRSGSFSDTQYF.

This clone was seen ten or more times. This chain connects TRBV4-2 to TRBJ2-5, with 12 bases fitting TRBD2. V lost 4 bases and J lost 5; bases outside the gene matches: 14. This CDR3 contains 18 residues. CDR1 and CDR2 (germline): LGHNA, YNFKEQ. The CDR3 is CASSRLGLAGTADETQYF. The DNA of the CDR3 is TGTGCCAGCAGCCGACTTGGACTAGCGGGGACCGCCGACGAGACCCAGTACTTC.

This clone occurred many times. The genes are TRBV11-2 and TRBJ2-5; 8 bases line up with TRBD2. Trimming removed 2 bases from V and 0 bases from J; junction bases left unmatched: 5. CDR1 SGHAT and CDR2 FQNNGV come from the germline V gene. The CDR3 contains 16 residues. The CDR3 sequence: CASSLLGGGNQETQYF. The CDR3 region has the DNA TGTGCCAGCAGCTTATTAGGCGGGGGGAACCAAGAGACCCAGTACTTC.